A selection of T cell receptor beta chains follows, all from one sample in a study of T cell responses to AZD1222 COVID-19 vaccine. Method: immunoSEQ multiplex PCR; TCRdb's copy keeps in-frame clones and lacks some. The sample holds 100,000 or so clones, 88% seen once. This specimen was peripheral blood, taken on day 0 of AZD1222 vaccination. The source of these receptors is an adult in good health. Both conserved end residues are part of each CDR3.

j_gene: TRBJ1-4; v_gene: TRBV18; CDR3aa: CASSNQQGDTNEKLFF
j_gene: TRBJ2-3; v_gene: TRBV19; CDR3aa: CASSIDTGADTDTQYF
j_gene: TRBJ1-6; v_gene: TRBV12-3/TRBV12-4; CDR3aa: CASSFQGSPLHF
j_gene: TRBJ1-2; v_gene: TRBV27; CDR3aa: CASSRTGGNGYTF
j_gene: TRBJ2-7; v_gene: TRBV28; CDR3aa: CASKPGQGLYEQYF
j_gene: TRBJ2-7; v_gene: TRBV11-2; CDR3aa: CASSLATGSPYEQYF
j_gene: TRBJ2-7; v_gene: TRBV23-1; CDR3aa: CASSQSRDRNYEQYF
j_gene: TRBJ1-2; v_gene: TRBV19; CDR3aa: CASSILQGGGYTF
j_gene: TRBJ2-7; v_gene: TRBV28; CDR3aa: CASSLGSGLALREQYF
j_gene: TRBJ2-3; v_gene: TRBV13; CDR3aa: CASSPINLLEAGTDTQYF
j_gene: TRBJ2-3; v_gene: TRBV19; CDR3aa: CASSMLAGVSTDTQYF
j_gene: TRBJ1-5; v_gene: TRBV19; CDR3aa: CASRGTGSPYSNQPQHF
j_gene: TRBJ1-2; v_gene: TRBV18; CDR3aa: CASSPLVDSGYTF
j_gene: TRBJ1-2; v_gene: TRBV6-5; CDR3aa: CASSRAANYGYTF
j_gene: TRBJ2-7; v_gene: TRBV5-1; CDR3aa: CASSSLTGTSYEQYF
j_gene: TRBJ2-3; v_gene: TRBV24-1; CDR3aa: CATSVEDGGADTQYF
j_gene: TRBJ2-3; v_gene: TRBV24-1; CDR3aa: CATGEREGGTDTQYF
j_gene: TRBJ1-5; v_gene: TRBV6-5; CDR3aa: CASSQTDGDQPQHF
j_gene: TRBJ1-3; v_gene: TRBV27; CDR3aa: CASIRTPQGQLSNTIYF
j_gene: TRBJ2-1; v_gene: TRBV28; CDR3aa: CASGLGDNEQFF
j_gene: TRBJ2-7; v_gene: TRBV10-1; CDR3aa: CASSEGQNSPRDEQYF
j_gene: TRBJ2-6; v_gene: TRBV7-3; CDR3aa: CASSRGGSGANVLTF
j_gene: TRBJ1-1; v_gene: TRBV5-1; CDR3aa: CASTGRGGMNTEAFF
j_gene: TRBJ2-1; v_gene: TRBV9; CDR3aa: CASNPGLAENEQFF
j_gene: TRBJ2-7; v_gene: TRBV30; CDR3aa: CAWSVSVSGRKEQYF
j_gene: TRBJ2-3; v_gene: TRBV10-3; CDR3aa: CAISGTSFSSTDTQYF
j_gene: TRBJ2-1; v_gene: TRBV10-1; CDR3aa: CASSESGGSSDEQFF
j_gene: TRBJ2-7; v_gene: TRBV2; CDR3aa: CATRATLGLAGDYEQYF
j_gene: TRBJ2-7; v_gene: TRBV11-2; CDR3aa: CASSRGGGQSHYEQYF
j_gene: TRBJ1-5; v_gene: TRBV9; CDR3aa: CASSVDRNNQPQHF
j_gene: TRBJ2-1; v_gene: TRBV7-6; CDR3aa: CASSNPGRNEQFF
j_gene: TRBJ2-7; v_gene: TRBV7-9; CDR3aa: CASSSGTSLEQYF
j_gene: TRBJ2-1; v_gene: TRBV7-2; CDR3aa: CASSSGGGLYNEQFF
j_gene: TRBJ2-7; v_gene: TRBV7-9; CDR3aa: CASSLRTSGRYEQYF
j_gene: TRBJ1-5; v_gene: TRBV10-2; CDR3aa: CASSPRDRVGPQHF
j_gene: TRBJ1-5; v_gene: TRBV28; CDR3aa: CASSLATGIGIQPQHF
j_gene: TRBJ2-3; v_gene: TRBV27; CDR3aa: CASSLPTADTQYF
j_gene: TRBJ1-2; v_gene: TRBV14; CDR3aa: CASSPTTGGPNYGYTF
j_gene: TRBJ2-3; v_gene: TRBV6-5; CDR3aa: CATHQGQGVDTQYF
j_gene: TRBJ1-1; v_gene: TRBV6-6; CDR3aa: CASSLRQAIAEAFF
j_gene: TRBJ1-6; v_gene: TRBV28; CDR3aa: CASRVQHNSPLHF
j_gene: TRBJ1-5; v_gene: TRBV18; CDR3aa: CASSPQGSGNQPQHF
j_gene: TRBJ2-2; v_gene: TRBV19; CDR3aa: CASSQVSNTGELFF
j_gene: TRBJ2-3; v_gene: TRBV28; CDR3aa: CASSLLGATDTQYF
j_gene: TRBJ2-2; v_gene: TRBV29-1; CDR3aa: CSVGGLGTGLNTGELFF
j_gene: TRBJ2-1; v_gene: TRBV19; CDR3aa: CASSIDTRTSGRLKNEQFF
j_gene: TRBJ2-7; v_gene: TRBV5-4; CDR3aa: CASSFPGTVPYEQYF
j_gene: TRBJ1-6; v_gene: TRBV27; CDR3aa: CASTPGTGYSPLHF
j_gene: TRBJ2-3; v_gene: TRBV18; CDR3aa: CASSRDSIDTQYF
j_gene: TRBJ2-2; v_gene: TRBV6-2/TRBV6-3; CDR3aa: CASSPASSGELFF
j_gene: TRBJ2-1; v_gene: TRBV29-1; CDR3aa: CSVGPSDSYNEQFF
j_gene: TRBJ2-3; v_gene: TRBV28; CDR3aa: CASSLATGADTQYF
j_gene: TRBJ2-1; v_gene: TRBV4-2; CDR3aa: CASSQDRGGHEQFF
j_gene: TRBJ2-1; v_gene: TRBV7-9; CDR3aa: CASSWTSFFDEQFF
j_gene: TRBJ1-5; v_gene: TRBV19; CDR3aa: CASGGNYQPQHF
j_gene: TRBJ2-7; v_gene: TRBV4-3; CDR3aa: CASSQAQDLYEQYF
j_gene: TRBJ2-3; v_gene: TRBV18; CDR3aa: CASSPQGATDTQYF
j_gene: TRBJ2-1; v_gene: TRBV13; CDR3aa: CASRLIQTSHLYNEQFF
j_gene: TRBJ2-7; v_gene: TRBV7-2; CDR3aa: CASSLARQSYEQYF